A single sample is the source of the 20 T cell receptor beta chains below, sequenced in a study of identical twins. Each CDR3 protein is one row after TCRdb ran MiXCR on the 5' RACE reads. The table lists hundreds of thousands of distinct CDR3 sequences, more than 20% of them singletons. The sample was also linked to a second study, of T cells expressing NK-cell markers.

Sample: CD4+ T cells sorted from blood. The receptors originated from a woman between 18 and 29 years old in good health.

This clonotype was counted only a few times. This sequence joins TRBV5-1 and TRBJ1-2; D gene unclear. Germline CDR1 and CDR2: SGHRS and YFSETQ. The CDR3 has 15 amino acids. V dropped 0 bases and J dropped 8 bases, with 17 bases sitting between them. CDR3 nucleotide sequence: TGCGCCAGCAGCTTGGAAGGTGTCCTTACGGAAGGCTACACCTTC. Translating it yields CASSLEGVLTEGYTF.

The CDR3 bases are TGTGCCAGCAGCCAAGGCGCAGTGAACACTGAAGCTTTCTTT. Translation: CASSQGAVNTEAFF. The gene calls are TRBV14 and TRBJ1-1; no clear D gene. V lost 1 base and J lost 0, with 6 bases in between. From germline, CDR1 is SGHDN and CDR2 FVKESK. The CDR3 runs to 14 residues.

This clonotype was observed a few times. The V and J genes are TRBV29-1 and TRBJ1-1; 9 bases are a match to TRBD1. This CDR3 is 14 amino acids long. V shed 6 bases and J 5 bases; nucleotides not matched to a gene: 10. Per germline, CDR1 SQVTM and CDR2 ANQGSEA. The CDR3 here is CSVLGGTGKTEAFF. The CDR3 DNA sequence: TGCAGCGTCCTAGGGGGGACAGGGAAGACTGAAGCTTTCTTT.

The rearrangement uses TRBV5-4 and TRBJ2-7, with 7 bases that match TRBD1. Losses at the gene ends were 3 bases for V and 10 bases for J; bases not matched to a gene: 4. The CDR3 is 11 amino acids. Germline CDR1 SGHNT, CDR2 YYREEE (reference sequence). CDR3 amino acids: CASSSRDSQYF. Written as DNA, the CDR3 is TGTGCCAGCAGCTCCCGGGACAGCCAGTACTTC.

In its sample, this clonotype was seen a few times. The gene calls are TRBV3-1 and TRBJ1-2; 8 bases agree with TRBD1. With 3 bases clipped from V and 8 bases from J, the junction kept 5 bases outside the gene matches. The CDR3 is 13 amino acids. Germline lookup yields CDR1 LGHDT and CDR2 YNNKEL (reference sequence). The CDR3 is CASSHTGGGGYTF. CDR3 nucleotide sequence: TGTGCCAGCAGCCACACAGGGGGTGGAGGCTACACCTTC.

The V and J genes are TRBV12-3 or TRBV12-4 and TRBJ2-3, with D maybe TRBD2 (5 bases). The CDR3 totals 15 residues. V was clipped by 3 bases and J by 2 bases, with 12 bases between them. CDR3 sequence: CASSFRASLTDTQYF. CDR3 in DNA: TGTGCCAGCAGTTTTAGGGCTAGCCTCACAGATACGCAGTATTTT.

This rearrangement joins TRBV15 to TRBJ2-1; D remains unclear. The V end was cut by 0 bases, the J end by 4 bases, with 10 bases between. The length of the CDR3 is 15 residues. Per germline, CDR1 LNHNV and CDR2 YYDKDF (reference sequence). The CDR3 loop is CATSRDQLVYNEQFF. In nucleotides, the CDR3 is TGTGCCACCAGCAGAGATCAACTCGTTTACAATGAGCAGTTCTTC.

CDR3 DNA sequence: TGTGCCATCAGTGACCCCAGGGGGGGGGCCCCCGGGGAGCTGTTTTTT. The encoded protein is CAISDPRGGAPGELFF. The chain uses TRBV10-3 and TRBJ2-2; D possibly matches TRBD1 or TRBD2 (7 bases each). Trimming took off 3 bases at V and 6 bases at J, with 17 bases between the two ends. Looked up from germline, CDR1 is ENHRY and CDR2 is SYGVKD. The CDR3 has 16 residues.

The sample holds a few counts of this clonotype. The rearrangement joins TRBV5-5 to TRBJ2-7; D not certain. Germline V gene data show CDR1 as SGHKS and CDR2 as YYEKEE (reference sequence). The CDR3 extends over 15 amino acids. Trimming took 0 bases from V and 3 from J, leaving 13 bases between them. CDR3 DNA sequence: TGTGCCAGCAGCTTGGGTAGTACCGTTAACTACGAGCAGTACTTC. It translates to CASSLGSTVNYEQYF.

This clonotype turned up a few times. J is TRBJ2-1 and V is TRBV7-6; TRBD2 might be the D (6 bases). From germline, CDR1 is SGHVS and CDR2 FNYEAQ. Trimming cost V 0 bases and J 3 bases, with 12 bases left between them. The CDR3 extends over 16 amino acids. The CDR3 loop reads CASSLALGGNYNEQFF. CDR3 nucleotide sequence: TGTGCCAGCAGCTTAGCGCTTGGGGGGAACTACAATGAGCAGTTCTTC.

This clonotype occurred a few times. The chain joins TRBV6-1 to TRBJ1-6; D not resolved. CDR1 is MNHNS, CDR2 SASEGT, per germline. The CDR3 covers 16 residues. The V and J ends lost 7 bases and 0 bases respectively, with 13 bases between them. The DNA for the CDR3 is TGTGCCAGCAAATTCCGTCCGAGCTCCTATAATTCACCCCTCCACTTT. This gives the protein CASKFRPSSYNSPLHF.

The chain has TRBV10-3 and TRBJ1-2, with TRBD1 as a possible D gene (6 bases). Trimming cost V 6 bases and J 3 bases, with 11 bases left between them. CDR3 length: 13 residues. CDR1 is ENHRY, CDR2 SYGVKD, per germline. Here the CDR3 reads CAIRQGTDYGYTF. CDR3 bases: TGTGCCATCAGGCAGGGGACGGACTATGGCTACACCTTC.

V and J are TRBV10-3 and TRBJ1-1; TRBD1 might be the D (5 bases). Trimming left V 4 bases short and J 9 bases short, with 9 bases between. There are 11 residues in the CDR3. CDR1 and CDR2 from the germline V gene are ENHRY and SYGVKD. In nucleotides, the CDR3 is TGTGCCATCAGTGGGGACGGGAAAGCTTTCTTT. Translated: CAISGDGKAFF.

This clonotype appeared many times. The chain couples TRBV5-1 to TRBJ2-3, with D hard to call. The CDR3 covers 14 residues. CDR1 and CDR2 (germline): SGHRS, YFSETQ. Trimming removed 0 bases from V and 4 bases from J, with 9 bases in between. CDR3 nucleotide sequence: TGCGCCAGCAGCTTGGCCATTGGAGCAGATACGCAGTATTTT. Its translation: CASSLAIGADTQYF.

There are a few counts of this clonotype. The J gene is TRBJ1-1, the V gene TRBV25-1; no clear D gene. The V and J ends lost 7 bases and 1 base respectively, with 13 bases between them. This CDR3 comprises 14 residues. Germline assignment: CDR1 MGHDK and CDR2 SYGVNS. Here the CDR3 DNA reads TGTGCCAGCATTGGTGTTGCAGGGAACACTGAAGCTTTCTTT. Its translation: CASIGVAGNTEAFF.

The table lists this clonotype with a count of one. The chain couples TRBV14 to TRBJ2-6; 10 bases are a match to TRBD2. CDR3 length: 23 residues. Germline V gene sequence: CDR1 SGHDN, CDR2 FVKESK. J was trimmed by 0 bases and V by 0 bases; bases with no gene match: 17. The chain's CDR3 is CASSQDSSSSLAGARSGANVLTF. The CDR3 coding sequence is TGTGCCAGCAGCCAAGATTCGTCTTCCAGTCTAGCGGGAGCCCGCTCTGGGGCCAACGTCCTGACTTTC. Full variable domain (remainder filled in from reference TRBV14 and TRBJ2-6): EAGVTQFPSHSVIEKGQTVTLRCDPISGHDNLYWYRRVMGKEIKFLLHFVKESKQDESGMPNNRFLAERTGGTYSTLKVQPAELEDSGVYFCASSQDSSSSLAGARSGANVLTFGAGSRLTVL.

This CDR3 reads CASSLTSGRNYEQYF. CDR3 sequence (DNA): TGTGCCAGCAGCTTGACTAGCGGGAGAAACTACGAGCAGTACTTC. This chain joins TRBV7-2 and TRBJ2-7; 12 positions agree with TRBD2. This CDR3 spans 15 amino acids. Per germline, CDR1 SGHTA and CDR2 FQGNSA. J lost 3 bases, V lost 3 bases, and 3 bases had no gene match.

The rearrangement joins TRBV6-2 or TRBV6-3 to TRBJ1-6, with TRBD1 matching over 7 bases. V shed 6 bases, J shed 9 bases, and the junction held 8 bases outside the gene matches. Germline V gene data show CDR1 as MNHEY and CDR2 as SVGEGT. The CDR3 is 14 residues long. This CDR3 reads CASSGQAGVSPLHF. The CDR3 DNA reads TGTGCCAGCAGCGGACAGGCGGGGGTTTCACCCCTCCACTTT.

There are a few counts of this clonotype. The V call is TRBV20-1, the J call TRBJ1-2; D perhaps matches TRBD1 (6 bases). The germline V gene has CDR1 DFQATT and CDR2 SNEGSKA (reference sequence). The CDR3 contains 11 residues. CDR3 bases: TGCAGAGCCCTGGGGGGCGGAGGCTACACCTTC. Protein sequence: CRALGGGGYTF.

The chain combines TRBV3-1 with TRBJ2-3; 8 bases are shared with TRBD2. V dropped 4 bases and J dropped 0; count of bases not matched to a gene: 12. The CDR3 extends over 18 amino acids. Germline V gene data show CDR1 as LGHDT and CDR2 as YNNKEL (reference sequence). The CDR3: CASSPSSGNEGSTDTQYF. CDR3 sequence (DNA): TGTGCCAGCAGCCCCAGTAGCGGGAACGAGGGGAGCACAGATACGCAGTATTTT.